These 17 T cell receptor beta chains were sequenced from one sample in a study of cytomegalovirus exposure and HLA in healthy donors. The PCR was carried out with 60 Vbeta primers and 13 Jbeta primers. Repertoires were generated with immunoSEQ multiplex PCR, while TCRdb's copy carries only in-frame clones and drops some. The table lists more than 45,000 clones, roughly 76% of them singletons. Source material: PBMCs. Receptor source: a young man in good health and CMV-seronegative.

This chain links TRBV11-2 with TRBJ1-1; D is unclear. CDR3 length equals 16 residues. The germline V and J ends were trimmed by 0 bases and 5 bases, with 16 bases remaining between them. In germline, CDR1 is SGHAT, CDR2 FQNNGV. CDR3 residues: CASSLEFGSSRTEAFF. DNA for the CDR3: TGTGCCAGCAGCTTAGAGTTCGGGAGCAGTAGGACTGAAGCTTTCTTT.

This clone was recorded a few times. The genes are TRBV6-6 and TRBJ1-5, with a weak D call TRBD1 (5 bases). The ends were cut back, 8 bases at V and 4 bases at J, with 9 bases in the middle. The CDR3 spans 12 residues. Germline loops: CDR1 MNHNY, CDR2 SVGAGI (reference sequence). CDR3: CASRQGNQPQHF. For the CDR3, the DNA is TGTGCCAGCCGGCAGGGTAATCAGCCCCAGCATTTT.

Note on this clone: Other nucleotide sequences in the sample specify the same CDR3. V gene TRBV19 combines with J gene TRBJ1-5; D call uncertain. Germline V CDR1 and CDR2: LNHDA, SQIVND (reference sequence). The CDR3 totals 17 residues. Trimming removed 6 bases at V and 1 base at J, with 19 bases between. Written as DNA, the CDR3 is TGTGCCAGTAGCCTACAGTTGAAGCCCTACAGCAATCAGCCCCAGCATTTT. As protein: CASSLQLKPYSNQPQHF.

The genes are TRBV30 and TRBJ1-1; D gene uncertain. This CDR3 spans 15 amino acids. Deletions cut 0 bases from V and 3 bases from J, with 14 bases between. Per germline, CDR1 GTSNPN and CDR2 SVGIG (reference sequence). The CDR3 sequence: CAWSVPGVGYTEAFF. The CDR3 DNA follows: TGTGCCTGGAGTGTACCCGGGGTCGGTTACACTGAAGCTTTCTTT.

The rearrangement joins TRBV6-1 to TRBJ2-1; TRBD2 agrees at 9 bases. Germline V lookup: CDR1 MNHNS, CDR2 SASEGT. The CDR3 runs 15 residues. The ends lost 6 bases at V and 7 bases at J; junction bases unmatched: 10. The CDR3 loop is CASSYSGRVGNEQFF. CDR3 sequence (DNA): TGTGCCAGCAGCTATAGCGGGAGAGTCGGAAATGAGCAGTTCTTC.

This clone turned up a few times. V is TRBV7-9 and J is TRBJ2-3, with 12 bases fitting TRBD1. Germline lookup yields CDR1 SEHNR and CDR2 FQNEAQ (reference sequence). The ends lost 4 bases at V and 9 bases at J; junction bases unmatched: 14. The CDR3 extends over 17 amino acids. The chain's CDR3 is CASSSTPGQGAPGTQYF. For the CDR3, the DNA is TGTGCCAGCAGCTCTACCCCGGGACAGGGGGCCCCGGGGACGCAGTATTTT.

The chain recombines TRBV6-5 with TRBJ2-7, with D possibly being TRBD1 (6 bases). The germline gives CDR1 MNHEY, CDR2 SVGAGI. This CDR3 is built from 13 residues. The V and J ends lost 6 bases and 0 bases respectively, with 9 bases between them. This CDR3 is CASRMDSSYEQYF. As DNA, the CDR3 is TGTGCCAGCAGGATGGACAGCTCCTACGAGCAGTACTTC.

This chain links TRBV27 with TRBJ1-1; TRBD1 matches at 8 bases. The junction had 11 bases not matched to a gene; V was cut back by 6 bases and J by 5 bases. The CDR3 extends over 15 amino acids. CDR1 is MNHEY and CDR2 is SMNVEV in the germline V gene (reference sequence). For the CDR3, the DNA is TGTGCCAGCAGGTCGTTAACAGGGGGGCGGACTGAAGCTTTCTTT. It translates to CASRSLTGGRTEAFF.

The chain employs TRBV5-1 and TRBJ2-1; 7 bases are shared with TRBD2. The V segment lost 5 bases and the J segment 0 bases; nucleotides outside the gene matches: 11. Germline V gene sequence: CDR1 SGHRS, CDR2 YFSETQ. The CDR3 contains 17 residues. CDR3 sequence reads: CASSQPVAGDSYNEQFF. The CDR3 DNA sequence: TGCGCCAGCAGTCAACCCGTAGCGGGCGACTCCTACAATGAGCAGTTCTTC.

This rearrangement joins TRBV27 to TRBJ2-2; possibly TRBD1 for D (6 bases). V shed 5 bases and J shed 0 bases, with 19 bases lying between them. CDR1 and CDR2 (germline): MNHEY, SMNVEV (reference sequence). The CDR3 consists of 18 residues. This CDR3 reads CASSPSPGHHANTGELFF. CDR3 coding DNA: TGTGCCAGCAGTCCATCTCCGGGACACCACGCGAACACCGGGGAGCTGTTTTTT.

The sample holds one count of this clone. V usage is TRBV19 and J usage is TRBJ1-5; no definite D call. With 7 bases removed from V and 0 bases from J, the gap between germline ends came to 10 bases. Germline CDR1 LNHDA, CDR2 SQIVND (reference sequence). The CDR3 is 14 residues long. This CDR3 is CASNARLSNQPQHF. The CDR3 DNA follows: TGTGCCAGTAATGCCAGACTTAGCAATCAGCCCCAGCATTTT.

The chain joins TRBV2 to TRBJ1-1; D not resolved. Trimming shortened V by 7 bases and J by 0 bases, and 3 bases separated the two germline ends. The CDR3 has 11 amino acids. Germline V gives CDR1 SNHLY, CDR2 FYNNEI. The CDR3 coding sequence is TGTGCCAGCACAGTGAACACTGAAGCTTTCTTT. It translates to CASTVNTEAFF.

The V call is TRBV29-1, the J call TRBJ2-1; 9 bases line up with TRBD2. V trimming: 6 bases; J trimming: 4 bases; junction bases outside the gene matches: 4. Per germline, CDR1 SQVTM and CDR2 ANQGSEA. This CDR3 contains 13 residues. DNA of the CDR3: TGCAGCGTACAGACTAGCGGATACAATGAGCAGTTCTTC. It codes for CSVQTSGYNEQFF.

This clone was counted a few times. This chain joins TRBV7-9 and TRBJ2-7; D is perhaps TRBD1 (6 bases). V was cut by 5 bases and J by 7 bases, with 21 bases left in between. The CDR3 spans 15 residues. Germline V gives CDR1 SEHNR, CDR2 FQNEAQ (reference sequence). The CDR3 DNA reads TGTGCCAGCAGCCCAAAAACTAGGATAGGGGGAGAGCAGTACTTC. Amino acids: CASSPKTRIGGEQYF.

This chain connects TRBV9 to TRBJ1-4; weak D call: TRBD1 (5 bases). This CDR3 has 15 amino acids. Germline assignment: CDR1 SGDLS and CDR2 YYNGEE. V lost 0 bases, J lost 5 bases, and 11 bases lay in between. The CDR3 DNA reads as TGTGCCAGCAGCGTAGGTCAGGGCCTAAATGAAAAACTGTTTTTT. Its translation: CASSVGQGLNEKLFF.

The gene calls are TRBV30 and TRBJ1-1; TRBD1 aligns across 8 bases. The germline gives CDR1 GTSNPN, CDR2 SVGIG (reference sequence). The J segment lost 1 base and the V segment lost 2 bases, leaving 3 bases of the junction unmatched. CDR3 length: 14 amino acids. The CDR3 DNA is TGTGCCTGGAGTACTGACAGGGGGAACACTGAAGCTTTCTTT. Translation: CAWSTDRGNTEAFF.

This sequence joins TRBV6-6 and TRBJ2-7; 7 positions agree with TRBD2. Germline lookup yields CDR1 MNHNY and CDR2 SVGAGI (reference sequence). CDR3 length equals 14 residues. V dropped 7 bases and J dropped 4; count of bases not matched to a gene: 10. The CDR3 here is CASTPAGSVYEQYF. DNA for the CDR3: TGTGCCAGCACCCCAGCGGGATCTGTATACGAGCAGTACTTC.